This T cell receptor beta chain was recovered during a study of sequential checkpoint blockade in melanoma. Whole-study context: Maintenance nivolumab came after either treatment sequence.

This CDR3 is 15 amino acids long. In germline, CDR1 is SGDLS, CDR2 YYNGEE. Trimming removed 0 bases at V and 0 bases at J, with 6 bases between. Treatment specified: randomized to nivolumab then ipilimumab (arm A) or the reverse (arm B). Patients had received no earlier DNA-damaging chemotherapy. Sorted cells were live CD3+CD8+, lacking CD19 and CD56, from PBMCs. Clones were sequenced by immunoSEQ multiplex PCR, and TCRdb holds only the in-frame ones, with some missing. The data hold 17,000 or so clones, with around two thirds observed a single time. For this clone: This CDR3 is also generated by other DNA sequences in the sample.

The chain recombines TRBV9 with TRBJ2-2; D is unresolved. The sample in question was CD8+ T cells sorted from blood (inferred from file names), obtained from a patient given nivolumab and ipilimumab in sequence. The source is a human donor with melanoma. CDR3 protein: CASSVAGSNTGELFF. CDR3 sequence (DNA): TGTGCCAGCAGCGTAGCAGGATCGAACACCGGGGAGCTGTTTTTT.